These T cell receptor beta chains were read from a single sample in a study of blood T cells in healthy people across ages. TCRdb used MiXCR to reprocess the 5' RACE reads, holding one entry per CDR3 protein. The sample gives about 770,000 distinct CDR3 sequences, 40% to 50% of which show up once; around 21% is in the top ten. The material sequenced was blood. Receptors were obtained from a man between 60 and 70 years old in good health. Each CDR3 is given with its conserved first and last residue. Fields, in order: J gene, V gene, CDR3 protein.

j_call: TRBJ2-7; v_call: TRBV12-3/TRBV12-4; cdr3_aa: CASSLEGLRRYEQYF
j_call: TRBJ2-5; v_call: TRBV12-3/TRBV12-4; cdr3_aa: CASSSLGTGARETQYF
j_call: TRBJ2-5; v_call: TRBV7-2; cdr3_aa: CASSLGDRGGEETQYF
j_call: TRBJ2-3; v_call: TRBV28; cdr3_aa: CASKAQGPDTQYF
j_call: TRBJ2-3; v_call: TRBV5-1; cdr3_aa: CASSYAGQGTDTQYF
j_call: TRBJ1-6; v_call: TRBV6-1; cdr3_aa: CASTHSGFDSPLHF
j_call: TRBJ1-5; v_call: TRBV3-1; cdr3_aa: CASSQGRPGEFGSNQPQHF
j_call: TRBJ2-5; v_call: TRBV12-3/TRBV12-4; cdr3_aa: CASRDGRAYARETQYF
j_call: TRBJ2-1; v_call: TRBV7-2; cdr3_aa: CASSLVPTGVYNEQFF
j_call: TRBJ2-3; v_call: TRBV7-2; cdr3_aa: CASSLAGGTTDTQYF
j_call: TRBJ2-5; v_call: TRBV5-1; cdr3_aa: CASRDSQETQYF
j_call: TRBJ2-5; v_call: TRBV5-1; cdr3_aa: CASSLGLAAGETQYF
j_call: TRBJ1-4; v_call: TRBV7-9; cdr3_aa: CASSLAWTNEKLFF
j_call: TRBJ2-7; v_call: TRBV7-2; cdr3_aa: CASSRRQGPEQYF
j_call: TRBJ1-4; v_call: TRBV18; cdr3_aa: CASSPRRAGQNEKLFF
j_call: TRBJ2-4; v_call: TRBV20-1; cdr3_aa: CSASGGPKNIQYF
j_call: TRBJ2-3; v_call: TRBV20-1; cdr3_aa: CSAPKGGSTDTQYF
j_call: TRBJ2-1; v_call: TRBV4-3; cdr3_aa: CASSYGLAGYNEQFF
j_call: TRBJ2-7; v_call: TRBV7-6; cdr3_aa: CASSISTGTYEQYF
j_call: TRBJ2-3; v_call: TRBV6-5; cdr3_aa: CASRSSYAGPRTDTQYF
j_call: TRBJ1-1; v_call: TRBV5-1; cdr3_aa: CASSFGQGGEAFF
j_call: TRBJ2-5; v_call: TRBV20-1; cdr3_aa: CSARDLLAGGPDQETQYF
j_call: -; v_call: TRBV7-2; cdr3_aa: CASSVRRGDEQYF
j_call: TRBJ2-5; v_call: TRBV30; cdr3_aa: CAWREAGPQETQYF
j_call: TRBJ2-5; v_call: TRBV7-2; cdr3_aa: CASSSYTGTQYF
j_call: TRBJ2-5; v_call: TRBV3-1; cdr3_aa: CASSQDRGTQETQYF
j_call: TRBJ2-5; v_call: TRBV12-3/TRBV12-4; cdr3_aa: CASSPREGMSQYF
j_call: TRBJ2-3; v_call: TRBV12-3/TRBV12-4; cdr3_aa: CASSPGTSGGTGDTQYF
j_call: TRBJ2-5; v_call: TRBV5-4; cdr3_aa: CASSKGTGEGETQYF
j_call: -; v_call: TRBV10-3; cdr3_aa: CAIRDPLAGGLETQYF
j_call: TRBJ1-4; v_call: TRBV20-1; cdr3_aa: CSARRRTNEKLFF
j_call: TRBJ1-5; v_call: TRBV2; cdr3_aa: CASGAVNQPQHF
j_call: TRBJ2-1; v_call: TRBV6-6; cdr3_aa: CASSYSPGTGGYEQFF
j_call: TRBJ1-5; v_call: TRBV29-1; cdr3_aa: CSVGEGNQPQHF
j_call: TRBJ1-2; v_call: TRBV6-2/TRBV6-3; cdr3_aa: CASSYGVDRGNGYGYTF
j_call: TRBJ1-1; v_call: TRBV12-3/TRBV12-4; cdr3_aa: CASRYTGVTEAFF
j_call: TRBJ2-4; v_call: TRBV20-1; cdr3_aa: CSAVGTGGNIQYF
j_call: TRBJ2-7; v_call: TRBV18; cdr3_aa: CASSRPGQGVYEQYF
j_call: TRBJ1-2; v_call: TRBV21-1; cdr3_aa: CAGIINGSYGYTF
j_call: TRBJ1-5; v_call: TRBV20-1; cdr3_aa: CSARDLKAQHF
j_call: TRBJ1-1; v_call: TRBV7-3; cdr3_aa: CASSASPLGSSTEAFF
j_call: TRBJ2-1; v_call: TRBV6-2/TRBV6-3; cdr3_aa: CASSYGGASYNEQFF
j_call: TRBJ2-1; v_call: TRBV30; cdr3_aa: CAWRRQGAGEQFF
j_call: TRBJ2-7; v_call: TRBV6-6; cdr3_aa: CASREQDSGPYEQYF